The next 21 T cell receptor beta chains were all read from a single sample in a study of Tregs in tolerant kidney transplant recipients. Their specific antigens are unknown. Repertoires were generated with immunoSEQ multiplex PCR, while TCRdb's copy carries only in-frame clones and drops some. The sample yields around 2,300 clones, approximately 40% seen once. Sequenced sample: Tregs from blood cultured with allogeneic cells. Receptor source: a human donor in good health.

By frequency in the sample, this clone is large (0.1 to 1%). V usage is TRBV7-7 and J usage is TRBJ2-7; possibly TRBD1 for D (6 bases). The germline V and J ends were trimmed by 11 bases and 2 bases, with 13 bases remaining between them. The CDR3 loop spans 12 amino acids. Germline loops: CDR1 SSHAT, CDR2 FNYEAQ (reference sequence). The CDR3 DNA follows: TGTGCCTCTTCCCACAGGGCCTACGAGCAGTACTTC. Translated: CASSHRAYEQYF.

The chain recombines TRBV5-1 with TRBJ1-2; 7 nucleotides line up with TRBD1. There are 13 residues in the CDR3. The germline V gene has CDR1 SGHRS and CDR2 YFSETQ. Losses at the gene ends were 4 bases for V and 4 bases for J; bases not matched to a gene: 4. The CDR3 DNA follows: TGCGCCAGCAGCCCGGGACAGATCTATGGCTACACCTTC. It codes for CASSPGQIYGYTF.

The CDR3 loop is CASSFRSQFEQYF. In nucleotides, the CDR3 is TGTGCCAGCAGTTTCCGAAGTCAGTTCGAGCAGTACTTC. V usage is TRBV27 and J usage is TRBJ2-7, with D unclear. This CDR3 spans 13 amino acids. CDR1 and CDR2 from the germline V gene are MNHEY and SMNVEV (reference sequence). The ends were cut back, 3 bases at V and 6 bases at J, with 12 bases in the middle.

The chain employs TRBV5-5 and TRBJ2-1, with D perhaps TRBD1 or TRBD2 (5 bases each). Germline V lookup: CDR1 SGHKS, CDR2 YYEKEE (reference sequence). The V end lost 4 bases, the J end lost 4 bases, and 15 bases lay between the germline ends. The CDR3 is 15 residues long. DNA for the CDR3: TGTGCCAGCAGCCAAGATTGGGGACGGTACAATGAGCAGTTCTTC. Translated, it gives CASSQDWGRYNEQFF. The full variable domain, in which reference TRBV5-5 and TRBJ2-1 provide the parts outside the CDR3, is DAGVTQSPTHLIKTRGQQVTLRCSPISGHKSVSWYQQVLGQGPQFIFQYYEKEERGRGNFPDRFSARQFPNYSSELNVNALLLGDSALYLCASSQDWGRYNEQFFGPGTRLTVL.

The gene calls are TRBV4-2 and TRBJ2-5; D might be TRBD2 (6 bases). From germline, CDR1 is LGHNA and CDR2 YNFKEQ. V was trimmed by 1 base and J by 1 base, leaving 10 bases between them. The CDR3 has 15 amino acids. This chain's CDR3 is CASSQGIAVQETQYF. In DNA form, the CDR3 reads TGTGCCAGCAGCCAAGGGATAGCGGTCCAAGAGACCCAGTACTTC.

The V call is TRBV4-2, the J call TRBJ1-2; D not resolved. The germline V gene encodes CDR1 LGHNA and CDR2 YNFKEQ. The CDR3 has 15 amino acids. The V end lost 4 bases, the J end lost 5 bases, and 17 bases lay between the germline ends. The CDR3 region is CASSPTGRTVYGYTF. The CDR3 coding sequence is TGTGCCAGCAGCCCCACGGGCAGGACGGTATATGGCTACACCTTC.

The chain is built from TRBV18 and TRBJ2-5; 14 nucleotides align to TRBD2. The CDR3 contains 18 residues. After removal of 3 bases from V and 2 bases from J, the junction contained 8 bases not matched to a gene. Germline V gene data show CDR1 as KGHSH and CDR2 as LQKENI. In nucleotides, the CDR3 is TGTGCCAGCTCACCCAGACTAGCGGGAGGGCCCAGGCAAGAGACCCAGTACTTC. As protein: CASSPRLAGGPRQETQYF.

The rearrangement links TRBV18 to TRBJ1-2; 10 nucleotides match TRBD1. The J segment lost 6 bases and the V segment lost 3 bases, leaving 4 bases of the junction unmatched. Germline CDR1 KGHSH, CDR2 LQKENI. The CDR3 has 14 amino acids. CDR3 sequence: CASSPPTGGHGYTF. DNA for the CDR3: TGTGCCAGCTCACCTCCGACAGGGGGCCATGGCTACACCTTC.

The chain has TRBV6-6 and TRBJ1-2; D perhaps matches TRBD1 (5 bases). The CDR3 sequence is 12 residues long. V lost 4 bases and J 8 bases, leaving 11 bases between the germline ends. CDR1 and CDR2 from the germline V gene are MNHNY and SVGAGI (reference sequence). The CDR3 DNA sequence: TGTGCCAGCAGTTGGCGGGGCCGGGGCTACACCTTC. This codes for CASSWRGRGYTF.

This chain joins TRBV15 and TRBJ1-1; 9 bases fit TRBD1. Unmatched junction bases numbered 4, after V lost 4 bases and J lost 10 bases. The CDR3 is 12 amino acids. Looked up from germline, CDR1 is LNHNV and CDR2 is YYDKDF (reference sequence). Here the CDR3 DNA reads TGTGCCACCAGCATACAGGGGGCCTCAGCTTTCTTT. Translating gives CATSIQGASAFF.

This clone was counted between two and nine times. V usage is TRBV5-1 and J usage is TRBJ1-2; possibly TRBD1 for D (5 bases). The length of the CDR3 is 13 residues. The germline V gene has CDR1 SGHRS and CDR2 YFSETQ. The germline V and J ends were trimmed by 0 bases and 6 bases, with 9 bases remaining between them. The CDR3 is CASSLAAGDGYTF. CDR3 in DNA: TGCGCCAGCAGCTTGGCCGCGGGGGATGGCTACACCTTC. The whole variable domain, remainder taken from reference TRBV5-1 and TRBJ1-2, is KAGVTQTPRYLIKTRGQQVTLSCSPISGHRSVSWYQQTPGQGLQFLFEYFSETQRNKGNFPGRFSGRQFSNSRSEMNVSTLELGDSALYLCASSLAAGDGYTFGSGTRLTVV.

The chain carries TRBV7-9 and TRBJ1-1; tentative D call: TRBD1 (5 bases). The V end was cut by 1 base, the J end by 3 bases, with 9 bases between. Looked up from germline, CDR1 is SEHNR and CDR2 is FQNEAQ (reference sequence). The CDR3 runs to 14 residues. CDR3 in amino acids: CASSLGGSDTEAFF. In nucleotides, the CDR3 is TGTGCCAGCAGCTTAGGGGGCAGTGACACTGAAGCTTTCTTT. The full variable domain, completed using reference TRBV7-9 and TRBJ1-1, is DTGVSQNPRHKITKRGQNVTFRCDPISEHNRLYWYRQTLGQGPEFLTYFQNEAQLEKSRLLSDRFSAERPKGSFSTLEIQRTEQGDSAMYLCASSLGGSDTEAFFGQGTRLTVV.

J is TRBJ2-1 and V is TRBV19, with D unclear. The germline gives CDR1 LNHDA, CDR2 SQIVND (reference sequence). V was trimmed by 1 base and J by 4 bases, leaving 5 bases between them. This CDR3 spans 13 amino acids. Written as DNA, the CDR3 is TGTGCCAGTAGTATAGGGATTTACAATGAGCAGTTCTTC. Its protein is CASSIGIYNEQFF.

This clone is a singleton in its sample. CDR3 region: CASSFYGGSNTEAFF. CDR3 sequence (DNA): TGCGCCAGCAGCTTCTATGGGGGCTCGAACACTGAAGCTTTCTTT. The chain joins TRBV5-1 to TRBJ1-1, with D possibly matching TRBD1 (6 bases). The CDR3 covers 15 residues. Germline CDR1 SGHRS, CDR2 YFSETQ. The ends were cut back, 2 bases at V and 1 base at J, with 12 bases in the middle.

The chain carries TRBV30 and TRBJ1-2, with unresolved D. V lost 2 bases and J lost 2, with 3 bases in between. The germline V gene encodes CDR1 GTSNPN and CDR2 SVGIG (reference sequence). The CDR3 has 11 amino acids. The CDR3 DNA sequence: TGTGCCTGGAGTTTGAACTATGGCTACACCTTC. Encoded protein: CAWSLNYGYTF.

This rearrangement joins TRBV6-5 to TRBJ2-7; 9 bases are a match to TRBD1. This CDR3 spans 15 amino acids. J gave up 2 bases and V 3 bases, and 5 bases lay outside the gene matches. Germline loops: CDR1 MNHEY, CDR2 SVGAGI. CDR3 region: CASSYKQGAPYEQYF. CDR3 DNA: TGTGCCAGCAGTTATAAACAGGGGGCCCCCTACGAGCAGTACTTC.

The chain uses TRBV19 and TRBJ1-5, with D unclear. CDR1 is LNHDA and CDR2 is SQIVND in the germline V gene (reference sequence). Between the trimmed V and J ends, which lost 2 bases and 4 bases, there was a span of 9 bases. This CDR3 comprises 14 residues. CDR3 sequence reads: CASSILNRNQPQHF. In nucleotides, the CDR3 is TGTGCCAGTAGTATACTCAACAGAAATCAGCCCCAGCATTTT. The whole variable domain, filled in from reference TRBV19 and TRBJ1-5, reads DGGITQSPKYLFRKEGQNVTLSCEQNLNHDAMYWYRQDPGQGLRLIYYSQIVNDFQKGDIAEGYSVSREKKESFPLTVTSAQKNPTAFYLCASSILNRNQPQHFGDGTRLSIL.

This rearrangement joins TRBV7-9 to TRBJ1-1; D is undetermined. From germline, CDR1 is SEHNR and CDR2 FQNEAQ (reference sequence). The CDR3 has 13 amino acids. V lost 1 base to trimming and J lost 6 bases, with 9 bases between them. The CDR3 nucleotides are TGTGCCAGCAGCTTAGGTTGGGCGGCTGAAGCTTTCTTT. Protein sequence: CASSLGWAAEAFF.

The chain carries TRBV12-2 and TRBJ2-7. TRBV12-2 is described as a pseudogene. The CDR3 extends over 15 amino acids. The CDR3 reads CASRFLDILSYEQYF. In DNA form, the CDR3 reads TGTGCAAGTCGCTTCCTAGACATACTCTCCTACGAGCAGTACTTC.

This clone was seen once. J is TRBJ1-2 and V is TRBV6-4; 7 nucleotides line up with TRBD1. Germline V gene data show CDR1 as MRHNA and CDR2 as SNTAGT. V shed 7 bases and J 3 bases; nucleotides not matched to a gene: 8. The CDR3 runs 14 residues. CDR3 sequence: CASKKTGSDYGYTF. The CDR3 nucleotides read TGTGCCAGCAAGAAGACAGGGTCGGACTATGGCTACACCTTC.

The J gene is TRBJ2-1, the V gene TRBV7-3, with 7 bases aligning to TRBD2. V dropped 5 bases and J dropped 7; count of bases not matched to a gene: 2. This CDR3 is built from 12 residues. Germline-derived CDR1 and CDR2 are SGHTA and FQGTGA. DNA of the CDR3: TGTGCCAGCAGCACCGGGGGGAATGAGCAGTTCTTC. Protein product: CASSTGGNEQFF.